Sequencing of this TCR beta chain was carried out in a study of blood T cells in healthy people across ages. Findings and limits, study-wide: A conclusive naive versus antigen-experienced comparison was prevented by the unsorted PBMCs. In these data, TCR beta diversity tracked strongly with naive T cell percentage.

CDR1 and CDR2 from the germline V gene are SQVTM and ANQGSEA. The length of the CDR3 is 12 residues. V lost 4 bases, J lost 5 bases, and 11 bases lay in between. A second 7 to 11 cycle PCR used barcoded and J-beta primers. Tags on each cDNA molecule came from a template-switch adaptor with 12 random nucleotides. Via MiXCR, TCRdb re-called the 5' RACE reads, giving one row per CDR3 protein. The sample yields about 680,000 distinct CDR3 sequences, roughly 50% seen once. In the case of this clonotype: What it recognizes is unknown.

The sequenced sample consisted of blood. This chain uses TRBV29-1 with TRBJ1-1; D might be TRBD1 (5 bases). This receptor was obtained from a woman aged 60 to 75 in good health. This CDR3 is CSVVEWGTEAFF. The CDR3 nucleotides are TGCAGCGTTGTGGAGTGGGGGACTGAAGCTTTCTTT.